This T cell receptor beta chain was documented in a study of blood T cell repertoires in COVID-19. Turning to the study itself: The United States, Italy and Spain supplied acute and convalescent COVID-19 samples. From T cells, B-cell-depleted T cells, or PBMCs came the material, which was cDNA or gDNA.

Per the study methods: Nucleated cell counts were estimated from reference gene primer amplification. Using immunoSEQ multiplex PCR, the repertoire was profiled, and TCRdb retains in-frame clones only, with some absent. V and J calls and clone size follow that table, whereas D and trimming were derived from the DNA. Of 150,000 to 200,000 clones listed, over 75% are singletons. The V gene's germline CDR1 is MDHEN and CDR2 SYDVKM. The CDR3 has 13 amino acids. V dropped 3 bases and J dropped 10; count of bases not matched to a gene: 4. The chain carries TRBV28 and TRBJ1-4; 8 positions match TRBD1. The specimen was peripheral blood. The TCR was taken from a man aged 50 to 59 with acute or convalescent COVID-19. Here the CDR3 reads CASSFLGQGKLFF. CDR3 sequence (DNA): TGTGCCAGCAGTTTCCTCGGACAGGGAAAACTGTTTTTT.